The clone carrying this T cell receptor beta chain showed up many times. Via MiXCR, TCRdb re-called the RT-PCR reads, giving one row per CDR3 protein. Of about 650,000 distinct CDR3 sequences in the sample, about 15% were seen once. The data stem from a study of response to subunit inactivated influenza vaccine. The CDR3 runs to 13 residues. V was pared by 1 base and J by 3 bases, with 4 bases between. The sequence was collected from a man aged 50 or older who received an inactivated influenza vaccine. The V and J genes are TRBV12-3 or TRBV12-4 and TRBJ1-3, with D uncertain. Sequencing used PBMCs from blood, obtained about 13 days after vaccination. The CDR3 nucleotides read TGTGCCAGCAGTTTAGGGGATGGAAACACCATATATTTT. It is translated as CASSLGDGNTIYF.